The 30 T cell receptor beta chains below all came from one sample that was sequenced in a study of blood T cell repertoires in COVID-19. Profiling relied on immunoSEQ multiplex PCR, and the TCRdb table lists in-frame clones only, not all of them. The sample holds about 130,000 clones, under 85% seen once. The specimen was peripheral blood. Receptor source: a man between 60 and 75 years old with acute or convalescent COVID-19.

The chain links TRBV2 to TRBJ2-7; 12 nucleotides match TRBD2. The germline gives CDR1 SNHLY, CDR2 FYNNEI. After removal of 5 bases from V and 4 bases from J, the junction contained 6 bases not matched to a gene. This CDR3 has 15 amino acids. The CDR3: CASSLGGLAGYEQYF. The CDR3 DNA follows: TGTGCCAGCAGTCTAGGGGGACTAGCGGGTTACGAGCAGTACTTC. The whole variable domain, remainder taken from reference TRBV2 and TRBJ2-7, is EPEVTQTPSHQVTQMGQEVILRCVPISNHLYFYWYRQILGQKVEFLVSFYNNEISEKSEIFDDQFSVERPDGSNFTLKIRSTKLEDSAMYFCASSLGGLAGYEQYFGPGTRLTVT.

This chain joins TRBV28 and TRBJ1-4, with D unresolved. Germline-derived CDR1 and CDR2 are MDHEN and SYDVKM. The CDR3 loop spans 14 amino acids. Trimming stripped 2 bases from V and 4 bases from J, with 8 bases between. The CDR3 region has the DNA TGTGCCAGCAGTTTAGGGGAGTATAATGAAAAACTGTTTTTT. Protein sequence: CASSLGEYNEKLFF.

The rearrangement joins TRBV5-5 to TRBJ2-6; 10 nucleotides align to TRBD1. This CDR3 is built from 17 residues. The germline V gene has CDR1 SGHKS and CDR2 YYEKEE (reference sequence). The V gene end was trimmed by 4 bases and the J gene end by 1 base; junction bases not matched to a gene: 5. The CDR3 loop is CASSRDRGISGANVLTF. The CDR3 region has the DNA TGTGCCAGCAGCCGGGACAGGGGTATATCTGGGGCCAACGTCCTGACTTTC.

The chain carries TRBV11-2 and TRBJ1-1, with TRBD1 matching 7 bases. The CDR3 has 16 residues. V lost 5 bases to trimming and J lost 1 base; unmatched junction nucleotides: 10. CDR1 is SGHAT, CDR2 FQNNGV, per germline. CDR3 sequence: CASSHTRGQTNTEAFF. In DNA form, the CDR3 reads TGTGCCAGCAGCCATACTCGGGGACAGACGAACACTGAAGCTTTCTTT.

Only one count was recorded for this clone. The chain uses TRBV24-1 and TRBJ2-1; a weak D match, TRBD2 (6 bases). The CDR3 sequence is 16 residues long. V was trimmed by 4 bases and J by 3 bases, leaving 15 bases between them. CDR1 and CDR2 (germline): KGHDR, SFDVKD. CDR3 coding DNA: TGTGCCACCAGTGACCGGGAGCCTCAGTACTACAATGAGCAGTTCTTC. Its protein product is CATSDREPQYYNEQFF.

V usage is TRBV5-1 and J usage is TRBJ1-1; D possibly corresponds to TRBD1 (5 bases). Germline-derived CDR1 and CDR2 are SGHRS and YFSETQ. V lost 0 bases, J lost 4 bases, and 19 bases lay in between. CDR3 length: 17 residues. CDR3: CASSLGSGTRRGTEAFF. The DNA of the CDR3 is TGCGCCAGCAGCTTGGGCTCGGGGACCCGGAGGGGCACTGAAGCTTTCTTT.

The chain combines TRBV3-1 (or the pseudogene TRBV3-2) with TRBJ1-1; tentatively, D is TRBD1 (6 bases). The ends were cut back, 4 bases at V and 9 bases at J, with 15 bases in the middle. Germline CDR1 LGHDT, CDR2 YNNKEL (reference sequence). The CDR3 has 13 amino acids. The CDR3 region is CASSPDGGRKAFF. CDR3 DNA sequence: TGTGCCAGCAGCCCCGACGGGGGGCGCAAAGCTTTCTTT.

The chain joins TRBV18 to TRBJ2-3, with TRBD1 matching 8 bases. The ends lost 3 bases at V and 3 bases at J; junction bases unmatched: 8. This CDR3 spans 16 amino acids. Germline-derived CDR1 and CDR2 are KGHSH and LQKENI. For the CDR3, the DNA is TGTGCCAGCTCACCGCCTCGGACAGGGACAACAGATACGCAGTATTTT. Encoded protein: CASSPPRTGTTDTQYF.

The V gene is TRBV7-2, the J gene TRBJ1-3, with 7 bases matching TRBD1. The V gene end was trimmed by 4 bases and the J gene end by 0 bases; junction bases not matched to a gene: 6. The CDR3 totals 16 residues. CDR1 and CDR2 from the germline V gene are SGHTA and FQGNSA. The chain's CDR3 is CASSSQGGNSGNTIYF. CDR3 nucleotides: TGTGCCAGCAGCTCCCAGGGGGGAAACTCTGGAAACACCATATATTTT.

This clone has only one observation. The genes are TRBV5-1 and TRBJ2-1; TRBD2 agrees at 12 bases. V shed 4 bases and J 9 bases; nucleotides not matched to a gene: 8. CDR1 is SGHRS and CDR2 is YFSETQ in the germline V gene. The CDR3 is made up of 15 amino acids. CDR3 coding DNA: TGCGCCAGCAGCCTAGGACTAGCGGGGAAGCGTGAGCAGTTCTTC. It codes for CASSLGLAGKREQFF. Filled out from reference TRBV5-1 and TRBJ2-1, the complete variable domain reads KAGVTQTPRYLIKTRGQQVTLSCSPISGHRSVSWYQQTPGQGLQFLFEYFSETQRNKGNFPGRFSGRQFSNSRSEMNVSTLELGDSALYLCASSLGLAGKREQFFGPGTRLTVL.

The V and J genes are TRBV5-1 and TRBJ2-1; 13 bases align to TRBD2. The CDR3 spans 16 residues. Germline trimming cut 4 bases from V and 6 bases from J; bases unmatched to any gene: 7. CDR1 and CDR2 from the germline V gene are SGHRS and YFSETQ. CDR3 DNA: TGCGCCAGCAGCACTAGACTAGCGGGGGGACTCAATGAGCAGTTCTTC. Its translation: CASSTRLAGGLNEQFF.

CDR3 amino acids: CASRYRGNTEAFF. DNA for the CDR3: TGTGCCAGCAGGTACAGGGGGAACACTGAAGCTTTCTTT. This chain uses TRBV28 with TRBJ1-1; 7 nucleotides agree with TRBD1. Germline assignment: CDR1 MDHEN and CDR2 SYDVKM. The CDR3 runs to 13 residues. V trimming: 6 bases; J trimming: 1 base; junction bases outside the gene matches: 2.

Details on this clone: The sample contains more than one DNA sequence encoding this CDR3. The chain recombines TRBV7-3 with TRBJ1-6; 9 bases map to TRBD1. In germline, CDR1 is SGHTA, CDR2 FQGTGA. The CDR3 is 14 amino acids. The ends lost 3 bases at V and 7 bases at J; junction bases unmatched: 1. DNA of the CDR3: TGTGCCAGCAGCTTGGACAGGGGCAATTCACCCCTCCACTTT. Its protein product is CASSLDRGNSPLHF. Full variable domain (outside the CDR3, taken from reference TRBV7-3 and TRBJ1-6): GAGVSQTPSNKVTEKGKYVELRCDPISGHTALYWYRQSLGQGPEFLIYFQGTGAADDSGLPNDRFFAVRPEGSVSTLKIQRTERGDSAVYLCASSLDRGNSPLHFGNGTRLTVT.

The CDR3 region is CASSLDPGTDTQYF. The CDR3 DNA reads as TGTGCCAGCAGCCTAGATCCGGGCACAGATACGCAGTATTTT. V and J are TRBV5-4 and TRBJ2-3; D not certain. V shed 4 bases and J shed 1 base, with 10 bases lying between them. The CDR3 covers 14 residues. Germline-derived CDR1 and CDR2 are SGHNT and YYREEE (reference sequence).

The rearrangement joins TRBV12-5 to TRBJ2-1, with TRBD1 matching over 8 bases. This CDR3 region has 16 residues. V lost 0 bases and J lost 2; bases outside the gene matches: 3. CDR1 and CDR2 from the germline V gene are LGHNT and FRNRAP. CDR3 DNA sequence: TGTGCTAGTGGTTTGGTCAGGGGACAGGCCTACAATGAGCAGTTCTTC. Translated: CASGLVRGQAYNEQFF.

This sequence joins TRBV7-9 and TRBJ1-2, with D tentatively TRBD1 (5 bases). The CDR3 sequence is 13 residues long. The V gene's germline CDR1 is SEHNR and CDR2 FQNEAQ (reference sequence). Trimming stripped 6 bases from V and 14 bases from J, with 22 bases between. The CDR3 nucleotides are TGTGCCAGCAGGATAGTCCCCCGGGACTTTATTACCTTC. Amino acids: CASRIVPRDFITF.

CDR3 coding DNA: TGTGCCAGCAGCCCGCGGGACGGCAACACCGGGGAGCTGTTTTTT. Its protein is CASSPRDGNTGELFF. The gene calls are TRBV9 and TRBJ2-2; maybe TRBD2 (6 bases). Per germline, CDR1 SGDLS and CDR2 YYNGEE. V was trimmed by 4 bases and J by 2 bases, leaving 12 bases between them. The CDR3 consists of 15 residues.

The sample holds a few counts of this clone. The chain carries TRBV7-9 and TRBJ2-7; 9 positions match TRBD1. V trimming: 5 bases; J trimming: 5 bases; junction bases outside the gene matches: 10. The CDR3 contains 15 residues. CDR1 and CDR2 from the germline V gene are SEHNR and FQNEAQ (reference sequence). In DNA form, the CDR3 reads TGTGCCAGCAGCCCAGGGGGGACAGGGTACCACGAGCAGTACTTC. Protein: CASSPGGTGYHEQYF.

The chain carries TRBV5-1 and TRBJ2-5; D unresolved. Germline assignment: CDR1 SGHRS and CDR2 YFSETQ. CDR3 length: 12 residues. Deletions cut 7 bases from V and 3 bases from J, with 10 bases between. CDR3 protein: CASGQDEETQYF. The DNA of the CDR3 is TGCGCCAGCGGGCAGGATGAAGAGACCCAGTACTTC.

The chain recombines TRBV30 with TRBJ1-1; D is ambiguous. Germline V gene lookup returns CDR1 GTSNPN and CDR2 SVGIG (reference sequence). V was trimmed by 0 bases and J by 9 bases, leaving 8 bases between them. The CDR3 has 11 residues. The DNA of the CDR3 is TGTGCCTGGAGTGTAACCAGGAAAGCTTTCTTT. It specifies CAWSVTRKAFF.

The rearrangement joins TRBV19 to TRBJ2-7; 7 nucleotides agree with TRBD1. CDR1 is LNHDA and CDR2 is SQIVND in the germline V gene (reference sequence). V trimming: 6 bases; J trimming: 2 bases; junction bases outside the gene matches: 4. The CDR3 totals 13 residues. For the CDR3, the DNA is TGTGCCAGTAGGGCGGACAGGACCTACGAGCAGTACTTC. It yields the protein CASRADRTYEQYF.

The chain joins TRBV7-9 to TRBJ1-2, with TRBD1 identical over 11 bases. In germline, CDR1 is SEHNR, CDR2 FQNEAQ (reference sequence). This CDR3 region has 15 residues. V gave up 5 bases and J gave up 4 bases; unmatched junction bases: 6. CDR3 sequence: CASSLGTGGFYGYTF. The CDR3 nucleotides read TGTGCCAGCAGCCTCGGGACAGGGGGATTCTATGGCTACACCTTC.

This chain links TRBV24-1 with TRBJ1-2, with D possibly matching TRBD1 (6 bases). Trimming removed 0 bases from V and 7 bases from J, with 11 bases in between. CDR1 and CDR2 from the germline V gene are KGHDR and SFDVKD. The CDR3 contains 14 residues. The CDR3 nucleotides read TGTGCCACCAGTGATTTGCACACAGGGAGTGGCTACACCTTC. Translation gives CATSDLHTGSGYTF.

This rearrangement joins TRBV11-2 to TRBJ2-6, with D uncertain. The V end lost 2 bases, the J end lost 0 bases, and 8 bases lay between the germline ends. In germline, CDR1 is SGHAT, CDR2 FQNNGV. CDR3 length: 16 residues. The CDR3 spells CASSLFTNSGANVLTF. The CDR3 DNA follows: TGTGCCAGCAGCTTATTTACTAACTCTGGGGCCAACGTCCTGACTTTC.

V and J are TRBV28 and TRBJ1-6; D is unclear. This CDR3 has 13 residues. V lost 5 bases and J lost 8, with 10 bases in between. Germline CDR1 reads MDHEN; CDR2 reads SYDVKM. In DNA form, the CDR3 reads TGTGCCAGCAGTCCCGGTTACTATTCACCCCTCCACTTT. Its protein product is CASSPGYYSPLHF.

The rearrangement links TRBV18 to TRBJ1-5; 10 bases fit TRBD1. CDR1 KGHSH and CDR2 LQKENI come from the germline V gene. CDR3 length: 17 residues. Trimming removed 6 bases from V and 0 bases from J; junction bases left unmatched: 8. As DNA, the CDR3 is TGTGCCAGCTCGATTGGGACAGGGGCCTATAGCAATCAGCCCCAGCATTTT. Protein product: CASSIGTGAYSNQPQHF.

This sequence joins TRBV6-4 and TRBJ1-1; no reliable D call. Trimming left V 9 bases short and J 5 bases short, with 22 bases between. The CDR3 covers 15 residues. Germline CDR1 MRHNA, CDR2 SNTAGT. The CDR3 region has the DNA TGTGCCAGTGCGGCCAAATCAACGGGAGGGACTGAAGCTTTCTTT. Its protein product is CASAAKSTGGTEAFF.

V and J are TRBV6-2 or TRBV6-3 and TRBJ1-2, with unresolved D. V shed 5 bases and J shed 7 bases, with 14 bases lying between them. The CDR3 spans 13 residues. Germline loops: CDR1 MNHEY, CDR2 SVGEGT. The CDR3 DNA reads TGTGCCAGCAGTACCGGGTCTTTGGGTGGCTACACCTTC. It translates to CASSTGSLGGYTF.

The chain is built from TRBV29-1 and TRBJ1-1; weak D call: TRBD1 (6 bases). In germline, CDR1 is SQVTM, CDR2 ANQGSEA. The CDR3 runs 13 residues. Trimming took off 6 bases at V and 1 base at J, with 12 bases between the two ends. The CDR3 region has the DNA TGCAGCGTAGGGGACACCGCGAACACTGAAGCTTTCTTT. Protein sequence: CSVGDTANTEAFF.

The rearrangement links TRBV28 to TRBJ1-1; D unclear. The CDR3 sequence is 11 residues long. Germline CDR1 reads MDHEN; CDR2 reads SYDVKM. V gave up 8 bases and J gave up 3 bases, with 7 bases separating them. CDR3 loop: CASRGYTEAFF. The CDR3 nucleotides read TGTGCCAGCCGCGGGTACACTGAAGCTTTCTTT.